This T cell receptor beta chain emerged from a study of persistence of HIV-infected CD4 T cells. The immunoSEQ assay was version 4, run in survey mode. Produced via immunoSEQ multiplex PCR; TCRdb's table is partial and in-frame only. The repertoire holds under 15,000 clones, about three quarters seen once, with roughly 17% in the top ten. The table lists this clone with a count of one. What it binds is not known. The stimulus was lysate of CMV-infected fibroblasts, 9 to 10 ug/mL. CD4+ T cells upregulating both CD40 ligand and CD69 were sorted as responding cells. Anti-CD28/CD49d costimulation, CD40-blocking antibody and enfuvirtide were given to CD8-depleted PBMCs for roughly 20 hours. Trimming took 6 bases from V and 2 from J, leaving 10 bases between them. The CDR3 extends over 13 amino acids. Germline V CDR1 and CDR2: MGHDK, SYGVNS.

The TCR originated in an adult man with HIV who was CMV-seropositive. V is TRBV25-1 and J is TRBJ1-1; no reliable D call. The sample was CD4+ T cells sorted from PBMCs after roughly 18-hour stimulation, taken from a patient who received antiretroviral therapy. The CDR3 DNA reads TGTGCCAGCAGGGGGATTGAAAACACTGAAGCTTTCTTT. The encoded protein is CASRGIENTEAFF.